Sequencing of this T cell receptor (beta chain) was carried out in a study of T cells expressing NK-cell markers (dated by TCRdb to about 2020). In the study overall: TCR beta-chain repertoires were profiled in sorted CD3+CD56+NKG2C+, CD3+CD56+NKG2C- and CD3+CD56-NKG2C+ T-cell subsets from about 8 donors. Among the eight sequenced donors, only one was HCMV-seronegative, while the other seven were HCMV-seropositive. The eight sequenced donors were randomly selected healthy volunteers, three men and five women. Libraries were sequenced as 2 x 150 bp reads on Illumina HiSeq 2000/2500, MiSeq or NextSeq. Here is what the overall study found, with its caveats: It remained unclear whether the expanded NKG2C-expressing T cell clones were specific for HCMV antigens. For more than 5 donors, the dominant CD3+CD56+NKG2C+ clonotypes were among the top 10 CD8+ clonotypes and accounted for about 1.0-7.0% of CD8+ T cells. Those dominant clonotypes were again the most abundant among CD3+CD56-NKG2C+ cells in several donors, at about 25-60.1%.

HCMV serostatus was determined by detecting HCMV-specific IgG in serum with a commercial ELISA kit. Peripheral blood mononuclear cells were isolated from blood by Ficoll density gradient centrifugation. With regard to this clonotype: What this receptor recognizes is not known.

Looking up the germline V gene yields CDR1 MNHNS and CDR2 SASEGT. The CDR3 spans 18 residues, from the cysteine through the phenylalanine. No DNA is given. TCRdb shows the sequencer as Illumina HiSeq 2000. The TCR beta cDNA libraries were made using 5'RACE template switching, a step that added both a universal primer site and unique molecular identifiers. Priming for cDNA synthesis came from the TCR beta constant segment, and two successive PCR amplification steps followed. The paper's processing steps were these. MIGEC was used to demultiplex reads and group the reads by UMI, and MiTCR was used to assemble and quantify clonotypes. Only TCR cDNA sequences supported by at least two reads were kept to exclude erroneous sequences. Downstream repertoire analysis used the tcR package, and clonotypes were matched across fractions by CDR3 nucleotide sequence plus V segment. VDJmatch was used to annotate antigen specificity against VDJdb, with one amino acid substitution in CDR3 permitted. Reads reprocessed by TCRdb are summarized as one entry per CDR3 protein sequence, and DNA is absent. The V and J calls follow TCRdb's processing rather than the paper's. The sample has 400,000 to 450,000 distinct CDR3 sequences on record. In total, the top ten clones hold approximately 6.8% of the sample.

The chain couples TRBV6-1 to TRBJ2-5; absent DNA, TCRdb's TRBD2 call cannot be checked. The source material was blood T cells: a sorted CD56 or NKG2C T cell subset, CD4+ or CD8+ T cells, or bulk PBMC T cells (not recorded which). The sequence came from a woman aged 18-69 years in good health. The CDR3 sequence is CASSPLGIAGAVQETRYF.